Listed here are 3 T cell receptor beta chains from one sample, sequenced in a study of PD-1 blockade in mismatch repair-deficient tumors. Profiling relied on immunoSEQ multiplex PCR, and the TCRdb table lists in-frame clones only, not all of them. The data contain about 68,000 clones, approximately 80% of them singletons. Specimen: peripheral blood, collected 2 weeks after starting pembrolizumab. Every receptor here comes from an adult with mismatch repair-deficient cancer.

CDR3 loop: CASSFGLLRDTQYF. CDR3 coding DNA: TGTGCCAGCAGCTTCGGACTGCTCCGTGATACGCAGTATTTT. This chain joins TRBV11-2 and TRBJ2-3, with a weak D call TRBD2 (5 bases). Germline V gene data show CDR1 as SGHAT and CDR2 as FQNNGV. Trimming removed 3 bases at V and 6 bases at J, with 13 bases between. The CDR3 is 14 amino acids.

The V gene is TRBV30, the J gene TRBJ1-3; 7 bases are a match to TRBD1. Germline CDR1 is GTSNPN and CDR2 is SVGIG (reference sequence). The CDR3 runs to 13 residues. Trimming at V came to 5 bases and at J to 3 bases, leaving 4 bases not matched to a gene. For the CDR3, the DNA is TGTGCCTGGTCAACAGGGGATGGAAACACCATATATTTT. The encoded protein is CAWSTGDGNTIYF. The entire variable domain, with the rest obtained from reference TRBV30 and TRBJ1-3, is as follows: SQTIHQWPATLVQPVGSPLSLECTVEGTSNPNLYWYRQAAGRGLQLLFYSVGIGQISSEVPQNLSASRPQDRQFILSSKKLLLSDSGFYLCAWSTGDGNTIYFGEGSWLTVV.

This clone was detected a few times. The V and J genes are TRBV4-1 and TRBJ2-7; tentatively, D is TRBD2 (5 bases). CDR1 is MGHRA and CDR2 is YSYEKL in the germline V gene. Trimming took 2 bases from V and 5 from J, leaving 22 bases between them. This CDR3 comprises 17 residues. CDR3 region: CASSQQGPEESRDEQYF. The CDR3 nucleotides are TGCGCCAGCAGCCAACAAGGACCGGAGGAATCTAGAGACGAGCAGTACTTC.